This paragraph reports one T cell receptor beta chain. This specimen belongs to a study of T cell responses to AZD1222 COVID-19 vaccine. TCRdb's table, derived via immunoSEQ multiplex PCR, lists solely in-frame clones and lacks some. Among over 120,000 clones listed, 92% were seen once. The CDR3 is made up of 14 amino acids. Trimming left V 4 bases short and J 6 bases short, with 12 bases between. The V gene's germline CDR1 is MNHEY and CDR2 SVGEGT. Material: peripheral blood, obtained on day 0 of AZD1222 vaccination. The V call is TRBV6-2 or TRBV6-3, the J call TRBJ1-4; D is unresolved. The receptor's source is an adult in good health. The CDR3 is CASSSSAADEKLFF. The DNA for the CDR3 is TGTGCCAGCAGTTCCTCAGCAGCCGATGAAAAACTGTTTTTT.